This T cell receptor beta chain stems from a study of Graves' ophthalmopathy and Graves' hyperthyroidism. Germline CDR1 reads DFQATT; CDR2 reads SNEGSKA (reference sequence). The CDR3 totals 13 residues. No progression to ophthalmopathy over 18 months defined stable hyperthyroidism. People with hyperthyroidism were aged 18 to 65 and newly diagnosed, under 2 months' duration. TCR beta CDR3 regions were amplified from RNA transcripts. A first-round RT-PCR used HTBI primers, followed by a second-round multiplex PCR. MiXCR, applied by TCRdb to the multiplex PCR reads, yields one record per CDR3 protein. This sample yields hundreds of thousands of distinct CDR3 sequences, of which about 20% are seen a single time; about 6.6% belongs to the top ten. At least ten counts were recorded for this clonotype. At one of its ends the junction is not consistent with the germline gene, which may arise from a read error.

The sequenced material came from peripheral blood. The origin of this receptor is a woman between 18 and 30 years old with stable Graves' hyperthyroidism. Some clones in this sample may be carry-over from other donors' samples. This chain uses TRBV20-1 with TRBJ1-6, with D perhaps TRBD1 (6 bases). The CDR3 DNA sequence: TGCAGCGCTAACAGGGTCGAGGGTTCACCCCTCCACTTT. Residues: CSANRVEGSPLHF.